A single T cell receptor beta chain is shown here with its context. The data originate from a study of blood T cell repertoires in COVID-19. Study-wide background: The United States, Italy and Spain supplied acute and convalescent COVID-19 samples. T cells, B-cell-depleted T cells, or PBMCs provided the cDNA or gDNA that served as material.

Original data processing: Quantification of nucleated cells was approximated via reference gene primer amplification. Some clones are missing from TCRdb's copy, which holds only in-frame ones; the method was immunoSEQ multiplex PCR. That table gives V, J and clone size, and the DNA gave D and trimming. The sample lists approximately 250,000 clones, 84% occurring once. Germline loops: CDR1 LNHDA, CDR2 SQIVND (reference sequence). This CDR3 has 15 amino acids. With V trimmed by 6 bases and J by 1 base, 3 bases remained unmatched. The receptor's source is a man aged 55 to 70 with acute or convalescent COVID-19. Source material: peripheral blood. The chain links TRBV19 to TRBJ2-2; 9 nucleotides align to TRBD1. As DNA, the CDR3 is TGTGCCAGTAGCAAGGACAGGGGGAACACCGGGGAGCTGTTTTTT. As protein: CASSKDRGNTGELFF. The variable domain in full, with the rest retrieved from reference TRBV19 and TRBJ2-2, is DGGITQSPKYLFRKEGQNVTLSCEQNLNHDAMYWYRQDPGQGLRLIYYSQIVNDFQKGDIAEGYSVSREKKESFPLTVTSAQKNPTAFYLCASSKDRGNTGELFFGEGSRLTVL.